This T cell receptor beta chain was found in a study of response to subunit inactivated influenza vaccine. TCRdb re-called the RT-PCR reads through MiXCR, storing one row per CDR3 protein. In the table there are more than 450,000 distinct CDR3 sequences, roughly 10% of which are singletons. The length of the CDR3 is 16 residues. V lost 4 bases to trimming and J lost 5 bases; unmatched junction nucleotides: 6. In germline, CDR1 is LGHNA, CDR2 YSLEER. A further study also used this sample, focusing on T cells expressing NK-cell markers. Turning to that study: Researchers built TCR beta cDNA using 5'RACE template switching with UMIs. Among CD8+ T cells from several donors, dominant NKG2C+ clonotypes accounted for roughly 1.0-7.0%. Four donors showed these clonotypes also leading the CD3+CD56-NKG2C+ fraction.

This rearrangement joins TRBV4-3 to TRBJ2-2, with TRBD2 matching over 11 bases. The material sequenced was PBMCs from blood, taken on the day of vaccination. This clonotype was sampled from a middle-aged man who received an inactivated influenza vaccine. CDR3 region: CASSPSGGPRTGELFF. CDR3 DNA sequence: TGCGCCAGCAGCCCTAGCGGGGGGCCGCGGACCGGGGAGCTGTTTTTT.